The 17 T cell receptor beta chains listed next were all sequenced from one sample in a study of T cells after yellow fever vaccination. One entry per CDR3 protein, called by TCRdb with MiXCR from the 5' RACE reads. The sample shows approximately 350,000 distinct CDR3 sequences, around 10% of them seen only once. The source material was PBMCs, sampled on the day of the first yellow fever vaccination. The receptors originated from a man between 18 and 29 years old who received the YFV17D yellow fever vaccine.

The sample holds a few counts of this clonotype. This chain uses TRBV18 with TRBJ1-1; 9 bases line up with TRBD1. Germline trimming cut 6 bases from V and 0 bases from J; bases unmatched to any gene: 8. There are 16 residues in the CDR3. Per germline, CDR1 KGHSH and CDR2 LQKENI. CDR3 amino acids: CASSYVGQGMNTEAFF. CDR3 coding DNA: TGTGCCAGCTCCTATGTAGGACAGGGGATGAACACTGAAGCTTTCTTT. The full variable domain, its missing parts supplied by reference TRBV18 and TRBJ1-1, is NAGVMQNPRHLVRRRGQEARLRCSPMKGHSHVYWYRQLPEEGLKFMVYLQKENIIDESGMPKERFSAEFPKEGPSILRIQQVVRGDSAAYFCASSYVGQGMNTEAFFGQGTRLTVV.

The chain carries TRBV29-1 and TRBJ2-2, with TRBD1 identical over 7 bases. The CDR3 is 14 amino acids. The germline V gene encodes CDR1 SQVTM and CDR2 ANQGSEA. The J segment lost 6 bases and the V segment lost 7 bases, leaving 11 bases of the junction unmatched. In DNA form, the CDR3 reads TGCAGCGCTCTGGGACAGAACCGAGCCGGGGAGCTGTTTTTT. Residues: CSALGQNRAGELFF.

The chain links TRBV7-8 to TRBJ2-1, with TRBD2 as a possible D gene (6 bases). Trimming stripped 5 bases from V and 10 bases from J, with 12 bases between. Germline-derived CDR1 and CDR2 are SGHVS and FQNEAQ. The CDR3 spans 12 residues. The CDR3 region is CASSAPLAEQFF. The CDR3 DNA sequence: TGTGCCAGCAGCGCCCCTCTAGCGGAGCAGTTCTTC.

This clonotype has more than one count but fewer than ten. The gene calls are TRBV3-1 and TRBJ1-4; 10 bases fit TRBD1. The CDR3 totals 15 residues. Germline assignment: CDR1 LGHDT and CDR2 YNNKEL (reference sequence). Trimming took 3 bases from V and 7 from J; bases not matched to a gene: 5. DNA for the CDR3: TGTGCCAGCAGCCAGGCGGGACAGGGGTTTGAAAAACTGTTTTTT. It specifies CASSQAGQGFEKLFF.

This clonotype was observed at least ten times. The CDR3 reads CSARDRDVNQPQHF. CDR3 nucleotide sequence: TGCAGTGCTAGAGACCGGGACGTGAATCAGCCCCAGCATTTT. The rearrangement uses TRBV20-1 and TRBJ1-5; tentatively, D is TRBD1 (5 bases). The V gene's germline CDR1 is DFQATT and CDR2 SNEGSKA (reference sequence). V was pared by 0 bases and J by 4 bases, with 10 bases between. This CDR3 is built from 14 residues.

This clonotype was observed a few times. The J gene is TRBJ2-1, the V gene TRBV19; 9 bases fit TRBD1. CDR1 is LNHDA and CDR2 is SQIVND in the germline V gene (reference sequence). With 1 base clipped from V and 8 bases from J, the junction kept 0 bases outside the gene matches. CDR3 size: 13 residues. DNA of the CDR3: TGTGCCAGTAGTATAGGGACAGGGGATGAGCAGTTCTTC. Amino acid sequence: CASSIGTGDEQFF.

There are a few counts of this clonotype. The chain uses TRBV5-6 and TRBJ2-4; no clear D gene. The CDR3 consists of 15 residues. V gave up 0 bases and J gave up 0 bases, with 7 bases separating them. Germline CDR1 reads SGHDT; CDR2 reads YYEEEE. The CDR3 nucleotides read TGTGCCAGCAGCTTGGTTTCTATAGCCAAAAACATTCAGTACTTC. Translation: CASSLVSIAKNIQYF.

The rearrangement uses TRBV6-5 and TRBJ1-6; perhaps TRBD1 as D (5 bases). Germline lookup yields CDR1 MNHEY and CDR2 SVGAGI. Trimming took 2 bases from V and 10 from J, leaving 18 bases between them. CDR3 size: 16 residues. The CDR3 loop is CASSYRGTGAGSPLHF. CDR3 nucleotides: TGTGCCAGCAGTTACCGCGGGACGGGCGCGGGATCACCCCTCCACTTT.

The table lists this clonotype with a few counts. This chain joins TRBV5-1 and TRBJ2-1; D unresolved. The V gene lost 2 bases and the J gene lost 7 bases, with 10 bases spanning the gap. There are 13 residues in the CDR3. Germline CDR1 reads SGHRS; CDR2 reads YFSETQ. The CDR3 reads CASSFPSVNEQFF. DNA for the CDR3: TGCGCCAGCAGCTTTCCATCGGTGAATGAGCAGTTCTTC. Complete variable domain (other parts from reference TRBV5-1 and TRBJ2-1): KAGVTQTPRYLIKTRGQQVTLSCSPISGHRSVSWYQQTPGQGLQFLFEYFSETQRNKGNFPGRFSGRQFSNSRSEMNVSTLELGDSALYLCASSFPSVNEQFFGPGTRLTVL.

CDR3 in amino acids: CASSTDAGVNEQFF. The CDR3 DNA reads TGTGCCAGTAGTACAGATGCAGGGGTCAATGAGCAGTTCTTC. The chain is built from TRBV19 and TRBJ2-1; tentatively, D is TRBD1 (6 bases). The ends were cut back, 4 bases at V and 6 bases at J, with 13 bases in the middle. The CDR3 consists of 14 residues. Looked up from germline, CDR1 is LNHDA and CDR2 is SQIVND (reference sequence). Looking up the rest from reference TRBV19 and TRBJ2-1 gives the full variable domain: DGGITQSPKYLFRKEGQNVTLSCEQNLNHDAMYWYRQDPGQGLRLIYYSQIVNDFQKGDIAEGYSVSREKKESFPLTVTSAQKNPTAFYLCASSTDAGVNEQFFGPGTRLTVL.

V and J are TRBV7-2 and TRBJ2-1; the D is unclear. Trimming took off 2 bases at V and 5 bases at J, with 4 bases between the two ends. Germline CDR1 is SGHTA and CDR2 is FQGNSA. CDR3 length: 12 amino acids. The CDR3 DNA follows: TGTGCCAGCAGCTTAACCCACAATGAGCAGTTCTTC. Protein: CASSLTHNEQFF. The full variable domain, rest sourced from reference TRBV7-2 and TRBJ2-1, is GAGVSQSPSNKVTEKGKDVELRCDPISGHTALYWYRQSLGQGLEFLIYFQGNSAPDKSGLPSDRFSAERTGGSVSTLTIQRTQQEDSAVYLCASSLTHNEQFFGPGTRLTVL.

This clonotype was observed a few times. The chain carries TRBV20-1 and TRBJ2-3, with 14 bases identical to TRBD2. CDR3 length equals 17 residues. V shed 6 bases, J shed 0 bases, and the junction held 8 bases outside the gene matches. Looked up from germline, CDR1 is DFQATT and CDR2 is SNEGSKA (reference sequence). CDR3 sequence (DNA): TGCAGTGCGTACCCGGGACTAGCGGGGGAGAGCACAGATACGCAGTATTTT. Encoded protein: CSAYPGLAGESTDTQYF.

The CDR3 sequence is CASSFNPGTYEQYF. The CDR3, as DNA: TGTGCCAGCAGCTTCAACCCCGGGACCTACGAGCAGTACTTC. The rearrangement uses TRBV7-8 and TRBJ2-7, with a tentative D call TRBD2 (5 bases). Looked up from germline, CDR1 is SGHVS and CDR2 is FQNEAQ. The V end lost 3 bases, the J end lost 2 bases, and 11 bases lay between the germline ends. The CDR3 totals 14 residues.

The chain combines TRBV12-3 or TRBV12-4 with TRBJ1-1, with D hard to call. Trimming shortened V by 8 bases and J by 7 bases, and 17 bases separated the two germline ends. The CDR3 totals 13 residues. Here the CDR3 DNA reads TGTGCCAGCGGCGGTCGGGTGGAGGGTGAAGCTTTCTTT. Translating gives CASGGRVEGEAFF.

This clonotype was seen more than once but under ten times. V gene TRBV18 combines with J gene TRBJ2-2; 12 bases are a match to TRBD2. This CDR3 has 17 residues. V dropped 5 bases and J dropped 0; count of bases not matched to a gene: 4. From germline, CDR1 is KGHSH and CDR2 LQKENI. CDR3 sequence reads: CASSRTSGISNTGELFF. The CDR3 DNA reads as TGTGCCAGCTCAAGGACTAGCGGGATATCGAACACCGGGGAGCTGTTTTTT.

The chain carries TRBV6-5 and TRBJ2-7, with 7 bases aligning to TRBD2. Germline CDR1 and CDR2: MNHEY and SVGAGI. CDR3 length: 14 amino acids. Losses at the gene ends were 0 bases for V and 6 bases for J; bases not matched to a gene: 5. CDR3 protein: CASSYSARLAEQYF. CDR3 DNA: TGTGCCAGCAGTTACTCGGCGAGACTAGCCGAGCAGTACTTC.

This chain connects TRBV7-2 to TRBJ1-1; weak D call: TRBD1 (6 bases). Trimming removed 5 bases from V and 5 bases from J, with 12 bases in between. The CDR3 is 13 residues long. The V gene's germline CDR1 is SGHTA and CDR2 FQGNSA. This chain's CDR3 is CASSVGQMTEAFF. The CDR3 DNA sequence: TGTGCCAGCAGCGTAGGACAGATGACTGAAGCTTTCTTT.